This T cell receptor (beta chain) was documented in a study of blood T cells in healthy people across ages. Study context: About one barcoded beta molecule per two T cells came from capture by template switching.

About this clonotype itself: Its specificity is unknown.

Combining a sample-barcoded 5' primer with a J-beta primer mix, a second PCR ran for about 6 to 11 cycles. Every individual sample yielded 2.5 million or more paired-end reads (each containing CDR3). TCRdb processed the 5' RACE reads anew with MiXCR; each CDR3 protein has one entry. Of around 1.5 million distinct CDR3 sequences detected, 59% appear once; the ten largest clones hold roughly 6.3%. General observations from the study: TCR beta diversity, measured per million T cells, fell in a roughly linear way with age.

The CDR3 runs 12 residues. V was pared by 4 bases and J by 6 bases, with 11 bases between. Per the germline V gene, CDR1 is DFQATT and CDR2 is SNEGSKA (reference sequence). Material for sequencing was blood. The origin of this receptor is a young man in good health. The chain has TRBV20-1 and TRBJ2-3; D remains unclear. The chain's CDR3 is CSAISASDTQYF. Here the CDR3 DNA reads TGCAGTGCTATTTCAGCTTCGGATACGCAGTATTTT.